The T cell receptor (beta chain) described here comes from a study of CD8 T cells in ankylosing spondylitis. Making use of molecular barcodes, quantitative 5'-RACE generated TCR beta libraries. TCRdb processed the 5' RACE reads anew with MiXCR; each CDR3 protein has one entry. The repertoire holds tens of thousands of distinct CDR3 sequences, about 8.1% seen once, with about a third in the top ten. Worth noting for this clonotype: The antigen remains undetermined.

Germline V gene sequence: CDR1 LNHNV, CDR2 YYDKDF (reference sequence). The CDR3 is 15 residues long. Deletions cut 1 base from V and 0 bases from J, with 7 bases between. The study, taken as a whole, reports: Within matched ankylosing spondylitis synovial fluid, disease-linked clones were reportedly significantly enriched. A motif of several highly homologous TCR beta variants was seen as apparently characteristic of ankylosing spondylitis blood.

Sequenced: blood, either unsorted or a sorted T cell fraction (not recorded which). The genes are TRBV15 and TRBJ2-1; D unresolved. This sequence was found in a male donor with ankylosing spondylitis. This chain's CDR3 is CATSRVESSYNEQFF. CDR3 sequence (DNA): TGTGCCACCAGCAGAGTTGAGAGCTCCTACAATGAGCAGTTCTTC.